This T cell receptor (beta chain) comes out of a study of T-cell memory formation after mild COVID-19. V lost 0 bases and J 5 bases, leaving 26 bases between the germline ends. The length of the CDR3 is 19 residues. TCRdb reanalysed the 5' RACE reads using MiXCR and keeps one entry per CDR3 protein. Of roughly 160,000 distinct CDR3 sequences detected, over 10% appear once; the ten largest clones hold roughly 3.4%. The chain combines TRBV23-1 with TRBJ2-7, with D possibly TRBD2 on 6 matching bases. TRBV23-1 is treated as an ORF (open reading frame) with a function not yet certain. Specimen: PBMCs or a T cell subset sorted from them (not recorded which). The TCR originated in a man younger than 35 who had mild COVID-19 (a few samples of this study predate the infection). Cell type and time point are not known. CDR3 region: CASSQSRESLRWEVNEQYV. CDR3 in DNA: TGCGCCAGCAGTCAATCACGGGAGTCCCTCCGTTGGGAGGTGAACGAGCAGTACGTC.